This passage covers 5 T cell receptor beta chains from one sample sequenced in a study of blood T cell repertoires in COVID-19. Some clones are missing from TCRdb's copy, which holds only in-frame ones; the method was immunoSEQ multiplex PCR. Here the sample spans 95,000 or so clones, around 74% being singletons. The sample comprised peripheral blood. These receptor sequences come from a woman of 80 years or more with active or convalescent COVID-19.

The chain recombines TRBV7-2 with TRBJ1-5, with D maybe TRBD1 (6 bases). The CDR3 is made up of 17 amino acids. The germline V gene encodes CDR1 SGHTA and CDR2 FQGNSA. V lost 3 bases to trimming and J lost 5 bases, with 20 bases between them. The CDR3 DNA reads TGTGCCAGCAGCTTCTTGGGTGGCAGGGGTTGGGATCAGCCCCAGCATTTT. Translating it yields CASSFLGGRGWDQPQHF.

The chain links TRBV10-2 to TRBJ1-4; no clear D gene. CDR3 length: 16 amino acids. V lost 4 bases, J lost 11 bases, and 23 bases lay in between. Germline values: CDR1 WSHSY, CDR2 SAAADI. This CDR3 is CASSVDSTPPGWKLFF. The CDR3 DNA sequence: TGCGCCAGCAGTGTGGATTCGACACCACCTGGTTGGAAACTGTTTTTT.

The genes are TRBV19 and TRBJ2-7, with 8 bases matching TRBD2. Germline loops: CDR1 LNHDA, CDR2 SQIVND (reference sequence). This CDR3 is 18 amino acids long. Losses at the gene ends were 1 base for V and 0 bases for J; bases not matched to a gene: 11. CDR3 amino acids: CASSIGPTRGRTSYEQYF. CDR3 in DNA: TGTGCCAGTAGTATAGGGCCCACTCGCGGGAGGACCTCCTACGAGCAGTACTTC.

The CDR3 loop reads CASSLAGGNQPQHF. In nucleotides, the CDR3 is TGTGCCAGCAGCTTAGCCGGGGGGAATCAGCCCCAGCATTTT. The rearrangement uses TRBV11-2 and TRBJ1-5, with a tentative D call TRBD1 (5 bases). Germline assignment: CDR1 SGHAT and CDR2 FQNNGV. The CDR3 sequence is 14 residues long. Trimming took off 1 base at V and 4 bases at J, with 8 bases between the two ends.

V usage is TRBV7-3 and J usage is TRBJ2-5; weak D call: TRBD2 (6 bases). Looked up from germline, CDR1 is SGHTA and CDR2 is FQGTGA. This CDR3 region has 15 residues. Trimming left V 2 bases short and J 1 base short, with 11 bases between. The CDR3 DNA reads as TGTGCCAGCAGCTTAGGGGGAGCGGGCCAAGAGACCCAGTACTTC. Translated: CASSLGGAGQETQYF.